This TCR beta chain derives from a study of neurological immune-mediated disorders. This CDR3 contains 14 residues. V was shortened by 0 bases and J by 3 bases, with 8 bases between the two germline ends. Germline lookup yields CDR1 SEHNR and CDR2 FQNEAQ (reference sequence). TCRdb re-called the 5' RACE reads through MiXCR, storing one row per CDR3 protein. Of around 130,000 distinct CDR3 sequences detected, about 3.4% appear once; the ten largest clones hold 1% to 1.5%. In this sample, this clonotype turned up many times. The material sequenced was PBMCs. This sequence originates from a woman aged 25-40 years with multiple sclerosis. The chain uses TRBV7-9 and TRBJ1-1; D is perhaps TRBD1 (5 bases). The CDR3 is CASSLAEGYTEAFF. CDR3 DNA sequence: TGTGCCAGCAGCTTAGCGGAGGGGTACACTGAAGCTTTCTTT.